This TCR beta chain was captured by sequencing in a study of early T cells in non-severe SARS-CoV-2 infection. Study details: Bulk RNA from unsorted whole blood was sequenced; chains were unpaired. Overall study findings and caveats: Matching with VDJdb favored anti-spike CD8 responses (missing private and CD4 specificities).

CDR1 and CDR2 from the germline V gene are SSHAT and FNYEAQ (reference sequence). V lost 5 bases, J lost 0 bases, and 11 bases lay in between. The CDR3 consists of 14 residues. This clonotype was seen ten or more times. Antigen specificity is unknown. The TCR library protocol attached unique molecular identifiers to the individual cDNA molecules. In TCRdb, the 5' RACE reads were re-called with MiXCR into one record per CDR3 protein. The data hold 65,000 to 95,000 distinct CDR3 sequences, with approximately 5% observed a single time. The TCR sequence derives from an adult who was a healthcare worker with PCR-confirmed SARS-CoV-2 infection or an uninfected control (not recorded which). The chain recombines TRBV7-7 with TRBJ2-7; D tentatively reads TRBD1 or TRBD2 (5 bases each). Sequences were derived from whole blood, sampled at baseline. This CDR3 is CASSRGGSSYEQYF. DNA of the CDR3: TGTGCCAGCAGCCGGGGCGGGTCCTCCTACGAGCAGTACTTC.